Below, one TCR beta chain is given with its context. The entry originates in a study of blood T cell repertoires in COVID-19. Turning to the study itself: Some COVID-19 samples were acute and others convalescent; all came from the United States, Italy and Spain. T cells, B-cell-depleted T cells, or PBMCs supplied cDNA or gDNA.

Some clones are missing from TCRdb's copy, which holds only in-frame ones; the method was immunoSEQ multiplex PCR. The table includes some 120,000 clones, 65% to 85% detected once. V was shortened by 0 bases and J by 2 bases, with 4 bases between the two germline ends. Germline CDR1 reads WNHNN; CDR2 reads SYGVQD (reference sequence). This CDR3 region has 13 residues. The sample consisted of peripheral blood. The J gene is TRBJ2-5, the V gene TRBV10-1; D remains unclear. The receptor's source is a woman aged 70-85 years with acute or convalescent COVID-19. CDR3 in DNA: TGCGCCAGCAGTGAGTCTGAGCAAGAGACCCAGTACTTC. It translates to CASSESEQETQYF.